Listed here are 15 T cell receptor beta chains from one sample, sequenced in a study of metastatic and nonmetastatic thyroid tumors. Not a single patient had been given any form of treatment at any point before undergoing thyroid surgery. Using MiXCR, TCRdb reanalyzed the PCR reads. The sample shows 25,000 to 35,000 clones, around 17% of them seen only once. The specimen was blood. The receptors originated from a female donor with papillary thyroid cancer or a benign thyroid nodule (not recorded which). Some clones in this sample may be carry-over from other donors' samples.

There are many counts of this clone. V and J are TRBV28 and TRBJ2-7; 7 bases are shared with TRBD1. In germline, CDR1 is MDHEN, CDR2 SYDVKM. The CDR3 totals 13 residues. The V and J ends lost 5 bases and 3 bases, in that order; junction bases with no gene match: 4. The CDR3 region has the DNA TGTGCCAGCAGTACCGGGACAGTCTACGAGCAGTACTTC. Translating gives CASSTGTVYEQYF.

In this sample, this clone turned up a few times. Given a much more abundant clone one base away, this may be a read error. The conserved phenylalanine or tryptophan normally closing the CDR3 is absent here, so this likely arose from a read error. The rearrangement uses TRBV11-1 and TRBJ2-1, with 10 bases matching TRBD1. V lost 6 bases, J lost 7 bases, and 9 bases stayed unmatched. This CDR3 region has 15 residues. The germline gives CDR1 SGHAT, CDR2 FQDESV (reference sequence). The CDR3 nucleotides read TGTGCCAGCAGTAGACCGGTGGGACAGGGGAATGAGCAGTTCCTC. This encodes CASSRPVGQGNEQFL.

This clone was counted ten times or more. The genes are TRBV12-3 or TRBV12-4 and TRBJ1-3; TRBD1 is a possible D gene (5 bases). Trimming stripped 5 bases from V and 9 bases from J, with 20 bases between. This CDR3 spans 15 amino acids. The CDR3 DNA is TGTGCCAGCAGTCTGCGGCCGGGGGAAGTAAGCACCATATATTTT. Residues: CASSLRPGEVSTIYF.

Turning to this clone: A read error may produce the germline difference seen at one junction end. The chain is built from TRBV11-2 and TRBJ2-3, with 10 bases lining up with TRBD2. The germline CDR1 and CDR2 sequences are SGHAT and FQNNGV. The CDR3 consists of 17 residues. DNA for the CDR3: TGTGCTAGCAGCTCCCACACCGGGACTAGCGAAACAGATACGCAGTATTTT. As protein: CASSSHTGTSETDTQYF.

In this sample, this clone turned up many times. The rearrangement links TRBV11-1 to TRBJ2-3, with 8 bases lining up with TRBD1. The CDR3 consists of 16 residues. Trimming cost V 2 bases and J 2 bases; bases outside gene matches: 6. Germline V gene sequence: CDR1 SGHAT, CDR2 FQDESV (reference sequence). Here the CDR3 reads CASSLQGARDTDTQYF. The CDR3 DNA sequence: TGTGCCAGCAGCTTACAGGGGGCGCGGGACACAGATACGCAGTATTTT.

This clone appeared many times. The junction and the germline gene differ at one end; a read error may be behind it. The sample has other DNA sequences that encode this CDR3 too. The genes are TRBV20-1 and TRBJ2-3; D is ambiguous. Germline CDR1 DFQATT, CDR2 SNEGSKA (reference sequence). CDR3 length: 14 amino acids. CDR3 DNA: TGCAGTGCCAGAGCCTACAGTACGACAGATACGCAGTATTTT. Amino acid sequence: CSARAYSTTDTQYF.

In this sample, this clone turned up a few times. Other DNA variants within this sample encode the same CDR3. V and J are TRBV30 and TRBJ2-5; possibly TRBD1 for D (5 bases). Germline V gives CDR1 GTSNPN, CDR2 SVGIG (reference sequence). The length of the CDR3 is 15 residues. V lost 2 bases and J lost 0, with 13 bases in between. CDR3 residues: CAWSPAGSYQETQYF. DNA for the CDR3: TGTGCCTGGAGTCCTGCAGGGTCGTACCAAGAGACCCAGTACTTC.

The sample holds a few counts of this clone. The chain recombines TRBV7-2 with TRBJ2-7, with TRBD1 matching 7 bases. V shed 9 bases and J 6 bases; nucleotides not matched to a gene: 8. The germline gives CDR1 SGHTA, CDR2 FQGNSA. This CDR3 is built from 12 residues. CDR3 sequence reads: CASRQGQAEQYF. In DNA form, the CDR3 reads TGTGCCAGTAGACAGGGTCAGGCCGAGCAGTACTTC. Supplemented by reference TRBV7-2 and TRBJ2-7, the full variable domain reads GAGVSQSPSNKVTEKGKDVELRCDPISGHTALYWYRQSLGQGLEFLIYFQGNSAPDKSGLPSDRFSAERTGGSVSTLTIQRTQQEDSAVYLCASRQGQAEQYFGPGTRLTVT.

To note about this clone: Since a much larger clone is just one base distant, this may be a read error. This chain uses TRBV12-3 or TRBV12-4 with TRBJ1-5, with D possibly matching TRBD1 (5 bases). The CDR3 covers 13 residues. The CDR3 sequence is CASSRQRHQPHHF. The CDR3 coding sequence is TGTGCCAGCAGTAGACAGAGGCACCAGCCCCATCATTTT.

In this sample, this clone is medium-sized. The chain employs TRBV28 and TRBJ2-7, with TRBD1 matching 7 bases. Per germline, CDR1 MDHEN and CDR2 SYDVKM. The CDR3 contains 14 residues. V shed 5 bases, J shed 3 bases, and the junction held 7 bases outside the gene matches. The CDR3 region is CASSILTGNYEQYF. CDR3 coding DNA: TGTGCCAGCAGTATCCTGACAGGGAACTACGAGCAGTACTTC.

The chain uses TRBV20-1 and TRBJ2-5; 10 nucleotides align to TRBD1. Germline lookup yields CDR1 DFQATT and CDR2 SNEGSKA (reference sequence). CDR3 length: 15 residues. After removal of 3 bases from V and 5 bases from J, the junction contained 9 bases not matched to a gene. The CDR3 bases are TGCAGTGCTAGTATGACAGGGGGCGCGGTGGAGACCCAGTACTTC. Protein sequence: CSASMTGGAVETQYF.

The chain carries TRBV11-3 and TRBJ2-7; TRBD1 matches 7 bases. Looked up from germline, CDR1 is SGHNT and CDR2 is YENEEA. Germline trimming cut 5 bases from V and 2 bases from J; bases unmatched to any gene: 6. This CDR3 has 14 residues. CDR3 loop: CASSPTGLTYEQYF. The DNA of the CDR3 is TGTGCCAGCAGCCCGACAGGGTTAACCTACGAGCAGTACTTC.

This clone was counted many times. The V gene is TRBV7-9, the J gene TRBJ1-3; the D is unclear. Germline assignment: CDR1 SEHNR and CDR2 FQNEAQ (reference sequence). The CDR3 is made up of 13 amino acids. The germline V and J ends were trimmed by 5 bases and 4 bases, with 9 bases remaining between them. CDR3 nucleotides: TGTGCCAGCAGCCGGGGTTACGGAAACACCATATATTTT. Translated, it gives CASSRGYGNTIYF.

To note about this clone: Being one base from a much bigger clone, this may be a read error. Other nucleotide sequences in the sample specify the same CDR3. The chain combines TRBV7-3 with TRBJ2-4; D unresolved. CDR3 length: 13 residues. Trimming stripped 5 bases from V and 7 bases from J, with 12 bases between. Germline CDR1 and CDR2: SGHTA and FQGTGA. CDR3 loop: CASSTGPGNIQYF. CDR3 nucleotides: TGTGCCAGCAGCACCGGGCCTGGCAACATTCAGTACTTC.

The sample holds many counts of this clone. This sequence joins TRBV11-2 and TRBJ2-5, with D perhaps matching TRBD1 (6 bases). This CDR3 contains 17 residues. V was cut by 2 bases and J by 7 bases, with 23 bases left in between. Germline values: CDR1 SGHAT, CDR2 FQNNGV. The CDR3, as DNA: TGTGCCAGCAGCTTAACCGAGGGGGTAGCCTCGGTTGGGACCCAGTACTTC. Encoded protein: CASSLTEGVASVGTQYF.